This T cell receptor beta chain was found in a study of CD8+ T cells in alopecia areata. About the study: For the treated group, dosing was oral tofacitinib at 5 to 10 mg twice daily.

Samples from alopecia areata patients were lesional scalp punch biopsies and peripheral blood. Regarding this clone: Its antigen is unidentified.

It was cDNA, reverse transcribed from extracted RNA, that served as the sequencing template. Some clones are missing from TCRdb's copy, which holds only in-frame ones; the method was immunoSEQ multiplex PCR. There are 180,000 or so clones in the sample; around 71% occur only once, and roughly an eighth lies in the top ten. Whole-study findings and limits: Scalp specimens additionally yield sequences from normal skin's resident alphabeta T cells. Elevated clonality characterized lesional scalp relative to normal scalp, particularly in alopecia totalis/universalis.

The sample in question was CD8+ T cells sorted from blood, obtained at week 0. The TCR comes from a human donor with alopecia areata.

CDR3 sequence (DNA): TGTGCCAGCAGTGGGGAAAGGTCGGAGGGCACAGATACGCAGTATTTT. Translation: CASSGERSEGTDTQYF. V is TRBV2 and J is TRBJ2-3, with D perhaps TRBD2 (5 bases). The CDR3 covers 16 residues. Trimming took 4 bases from V and 1 from J, leaving 15 bases between them. Germline CDR1 and CDR2: SNHLY and FYNNEI.